The rows below give T cell receptor beta chains drawn from one sample of a study of T cell responses to AZD1222 COVID-19 vaccine. Measured with immunoSEQ multiplex PCR; TCRdb has only the in-frame clones, and not every one. This sample has more than 95,000 clones, with more than 85% found just once. Here the sequenced sample was peripheral blood, taken on day 0 of AZD1222 vaccination. The receptors originated from an adult in good health. The CDR3 runs from the conserved cysteine through the conserved F or W. The D gene is left open where the match is weak. Only part of the rows carry a size: once, few, many, or a class if the clone is expanded.

d_call	j_call	clone_size	v_call	cdr3_aa	cdr3_nt
-	TRBJ2-7	-	TRBV2	CASSPEAYEQYF	TGTGCCAGCAGTCCTGAGGCCTACGAGCAGTACTTC
TRBD1	TRBJ1-4	-	TRBV5-1	CASSWIGDREEKLFF	TGCGCCAGCAGCTGGATCGGGGACAGGGAGGAAAAACTGTTTTTT
-	TRBJ2-5	-	TRBV7-3	CASSSQGGETQYF	TGTGCCAGCAGCTCTCAGGGGGGAGAGACCCAGTACTTC
-	TRBJ1-2	-	TRBV12-3/TRBV12-4	CASSLELHGYTF	TGTGCCAGCAGTTTAGAACTCCACGGCTACACCTTC
TRBD1	TRBJ1-6	-	TRBV5-1	CASSFWGTGALNSPLHF	TGCGCCAGCAGCTTCTGGGGGACAGGGGCCCTCAATTCACCCCTCCACTTT
TRBD2	TRBJ2-7	-	TRBV6-6	CASSSGTSWHEQYF	TGTGCCAGCAGTTCCGGGACTAGCTGGCACGAGCAGTACTTC
TRBD2	TRBJ2-1	-	TRBV7-2	CASSAGTSGADEQFF	TGTGCCAGCAGCGCCGGGACTAGCGGCGCGGATGAGCAGTTCTTC
-	TRBJ2-5	-	TRBV12-3/TRBV12-4	CASAVSGPETQYF	TGTGCCAGCGCCGTTTCGGGCCCGGAGACCCAGTACTTC
-	TRBJ2-2	-	TRBV27	CASRLSRNTGELFF	TGTGCCAGCAGATTAAGCAGGAACACCGGGGAGCTGTTTTTT
TRBD1	TRBJ2-7	-	TRBV10-2	CASSPRAGQGSYEQYF	TGCGCCAGCAGTCCGAGGGCGGGACAGGGTTCCTACGAGCAGTACTTC
-	TRBJ1-1	-	TRBV7-8	CASSLGYGDTSFTEAFF	TGTGCCAGCAGCTTAGGGTATGGGGATACCTCGTTCACTGAAGCTTTCTTT
TRBD2	TRBJ2-7	-	TRBV27	CASSSKTGPEREESHEQYF	TGTGCCAGCAGTTCCAAGACAGGTCCAGAGCGGGAGGAGTCCCACGAGCAGTACTTC
-	TRBJ2-5	-	TRBV3-1/TRBV3-2	CASSRDDSPNQETQYF	TGTGCCAGCAGCCGGGACGACAGTCCGAATCAAGAGACCCAGTACTTC
-	TRBJ2-2	-	TRBV7-8	CASSLDISYGTGELFF	TGTGCCAGCAGCTTAGACATAAGCTATGGGACCGGGGAGCTGTTTTTT
-	TRBJ2-3	-	TRBV7-9	CASSFRRSTDTQYF	TGTGCCAGCAGCTTCCGGAGATCCACAGATACGCAGTATTTT
TRBD1	TRBJ1-1	-	TRBV4-1	CASSQDLRGRGEAFF	TGCGCCAGCAGCCAAGATCTCAGGGGGCGGGGTGAAGCTTTCTTT
TRBD2	TRBJ2-3	-	TRBV4-1	CASSQVPEGGPGDTQYF	TGCGCCAGCAGCCAAGTTCCCGAGGGAGGGCCGGGAGATACGCAGTATTTT
-	TRBJ1-1	-	TRBV19	CASSSRDRLAAFF	TGTGCCAGTAGTAGCCGGGACCGGCTCGCTGCTTTCTTT
-	TRBJ2-7	-	TRBV27	CASSLSRGRLLDEQYF	TGTGCCAGCAGTTTATCTCGGGGTCGTCTCCTGGACGAGCAGTACTTC
-	TRBJ1-6	-	TRBV5-4	CASSLDQSNSPLHF	TGTGCCAGCAGCTTGGATCAGTCAAATTCACCCCTCCACTTT
-	TRBJ1-1	-	TRBV19	CASSISSLNTEAFF	TGTGCCAGTAGTATATCCAGCTTGAACACTGAAGCTTTCTTT
TRBD2	TRBJ2-1	-	TRBV4-1	CASSQGSGGYNEQFF	TGCGCCAGCAGCCAAGGTAGCGGGGGGTACAATGAGCAGTTCTTC
TRBD1	TRBJ2-6	once	TRBV5-1	CASSARTGTGSGANVLTF	TGCGCCAGCAGCGCCCGGACAGGGACCGGCTCTGGGGCCAACGTCCTGACTTTC
TRBD2	TRBJ2-1	once	TRBV7-9	CASSLAGGPFNEQFF	TGTGCCAGCAGCTTAGCGGGAGGGCCGTTCAATGAGCAGTTCTTC